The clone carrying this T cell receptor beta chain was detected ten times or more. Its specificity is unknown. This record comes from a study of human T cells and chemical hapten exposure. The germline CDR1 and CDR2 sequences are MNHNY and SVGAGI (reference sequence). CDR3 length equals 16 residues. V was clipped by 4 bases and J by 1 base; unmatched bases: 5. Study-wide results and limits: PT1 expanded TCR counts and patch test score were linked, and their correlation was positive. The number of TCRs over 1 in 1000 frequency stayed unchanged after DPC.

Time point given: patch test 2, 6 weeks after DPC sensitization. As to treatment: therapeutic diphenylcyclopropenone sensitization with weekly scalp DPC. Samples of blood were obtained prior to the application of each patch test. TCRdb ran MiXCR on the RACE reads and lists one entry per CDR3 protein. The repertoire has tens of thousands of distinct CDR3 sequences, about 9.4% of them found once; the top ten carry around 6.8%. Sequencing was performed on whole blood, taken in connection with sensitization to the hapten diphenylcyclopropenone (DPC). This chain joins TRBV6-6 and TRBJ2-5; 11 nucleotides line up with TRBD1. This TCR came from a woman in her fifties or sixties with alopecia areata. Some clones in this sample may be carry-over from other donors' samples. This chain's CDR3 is CASSSWTGGFQETQYF. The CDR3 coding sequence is TGTGCCAGCAGTTCATGGACAGGGGGCTTCCAAGAGACCCAGTACTTC.